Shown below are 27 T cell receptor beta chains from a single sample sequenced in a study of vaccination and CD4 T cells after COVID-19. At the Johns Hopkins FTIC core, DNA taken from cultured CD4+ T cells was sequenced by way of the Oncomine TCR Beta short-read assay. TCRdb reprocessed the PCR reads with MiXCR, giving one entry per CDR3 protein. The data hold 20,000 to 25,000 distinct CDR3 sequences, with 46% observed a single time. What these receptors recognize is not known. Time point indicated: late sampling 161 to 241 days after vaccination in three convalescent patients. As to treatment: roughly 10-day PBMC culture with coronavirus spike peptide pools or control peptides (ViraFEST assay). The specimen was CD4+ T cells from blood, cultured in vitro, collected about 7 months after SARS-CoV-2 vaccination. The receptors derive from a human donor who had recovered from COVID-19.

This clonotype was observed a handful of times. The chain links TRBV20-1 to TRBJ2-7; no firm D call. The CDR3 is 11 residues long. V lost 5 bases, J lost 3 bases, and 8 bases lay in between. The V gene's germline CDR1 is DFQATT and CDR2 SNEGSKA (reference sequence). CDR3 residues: CSAPDGYEQYF. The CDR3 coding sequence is TGCAGTGCTCCCGACGGCTACGAGCAGTACTTC.

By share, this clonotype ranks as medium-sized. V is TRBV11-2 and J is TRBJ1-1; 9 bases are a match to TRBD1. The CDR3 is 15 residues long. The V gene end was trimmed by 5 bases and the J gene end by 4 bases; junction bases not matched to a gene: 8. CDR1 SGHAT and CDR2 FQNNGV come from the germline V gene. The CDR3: CASSPMGTGFTEAFF. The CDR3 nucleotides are TGTGCCAGCAGCCCAATGGGGACAGGGTTCACTGAAGCTTTCTTT.

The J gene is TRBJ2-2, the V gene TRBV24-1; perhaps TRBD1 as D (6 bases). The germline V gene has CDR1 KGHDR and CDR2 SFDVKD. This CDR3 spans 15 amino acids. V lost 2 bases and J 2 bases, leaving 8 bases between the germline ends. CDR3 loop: CATSDSGHNTGELFF. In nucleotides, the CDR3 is TGTGCCACCAGTGATTCGGGACATAACACCGGGGAGCTGTTTTTT.

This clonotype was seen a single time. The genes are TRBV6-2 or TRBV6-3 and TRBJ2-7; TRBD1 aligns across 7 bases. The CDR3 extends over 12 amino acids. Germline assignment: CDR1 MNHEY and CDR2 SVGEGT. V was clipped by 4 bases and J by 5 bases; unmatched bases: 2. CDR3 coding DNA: TGTGCCAGCAGTTTTGGACAGGACGAGCAGTACTTC. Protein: CASSFGQDEQYF.

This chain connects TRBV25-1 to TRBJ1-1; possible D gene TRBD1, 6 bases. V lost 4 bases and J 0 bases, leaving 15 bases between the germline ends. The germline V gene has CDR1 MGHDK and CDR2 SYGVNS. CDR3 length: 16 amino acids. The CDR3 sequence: CASSGGGGRMNTEAFF. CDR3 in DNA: TGTGCCAGCAGTGGGGGAGGGGGAAGGATGAACACTGAAGCTTTCTTT.

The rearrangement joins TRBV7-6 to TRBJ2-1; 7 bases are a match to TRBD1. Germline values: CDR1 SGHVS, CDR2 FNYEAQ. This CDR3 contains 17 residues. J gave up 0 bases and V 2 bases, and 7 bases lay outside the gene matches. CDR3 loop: CASSLLSGTVSYNEQFF. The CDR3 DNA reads TGTGCCAGCAGCTTATTATCGGGGACAGTCTCCTACAATGAGCAGTTCTTC.

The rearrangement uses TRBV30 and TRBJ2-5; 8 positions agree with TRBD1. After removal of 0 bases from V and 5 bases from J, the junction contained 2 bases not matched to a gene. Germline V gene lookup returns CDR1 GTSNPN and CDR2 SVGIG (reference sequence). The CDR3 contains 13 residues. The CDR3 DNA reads TGTGCCTGGAGTGTCAGGGGGCGGGAGACCCAGTACTTC. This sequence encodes CAWSVRGRETQYF. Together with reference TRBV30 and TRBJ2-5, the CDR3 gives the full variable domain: SQTIHQWPATLVQPVGSPLSLECTVEGTSNPNLYWYRQAAGRGLQLLFYSVGIGQISSEVPQNLSASRPQDRQFILSSKKLLLSDSGFYLCAWSVRGRETQYFGPGTRLLVL.

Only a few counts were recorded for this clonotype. The CDR3 here is CSVSGKNNQPQHF. As DNA, the CDR3 is TGCAGTGTAAGCGGGAAAAACAATCAGCCCCAGCATTTT. The rearrangement links TRBV20-1 to TRBJ1-5; D uncertain. In germline, CDR1 is DFQATT, CDR2 SNEGSKA (reference sequence). This CDR3 contains 13 residues. V was cut by 7 bases and J by 3 bases, with 13 bases left in between.

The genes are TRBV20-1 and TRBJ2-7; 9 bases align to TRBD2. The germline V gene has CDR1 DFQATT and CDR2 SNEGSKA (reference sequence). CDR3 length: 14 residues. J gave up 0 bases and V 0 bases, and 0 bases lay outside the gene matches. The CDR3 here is CSARDSGSSYEQYF. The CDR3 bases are TGCAGTGCTAGAGATAGCGGGAGCTCCTACGAGCAGTACTTC.

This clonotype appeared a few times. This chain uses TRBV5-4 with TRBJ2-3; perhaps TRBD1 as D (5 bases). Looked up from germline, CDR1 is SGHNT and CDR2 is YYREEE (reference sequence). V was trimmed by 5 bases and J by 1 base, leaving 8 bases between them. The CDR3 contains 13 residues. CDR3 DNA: TGTGCCAGCAGTTCACAGGGCACAGATACGCAGTATTTT. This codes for CASSSQGTDTQYF.

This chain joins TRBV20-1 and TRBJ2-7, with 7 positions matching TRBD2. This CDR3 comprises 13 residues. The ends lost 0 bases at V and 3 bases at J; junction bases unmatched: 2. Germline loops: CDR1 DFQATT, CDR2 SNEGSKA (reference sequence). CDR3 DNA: TGCAGTGCTAGAGAGGGCGGGAGCTACGAGCAGTACTTC. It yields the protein CSAREGGSYEQYF.

CDR3 in amino acids: CASSFGTGWDTEAFF. The CDR3 DNA is TGTGCCAGCAGTTTCGGGACAGGGTGGGACACTGAAGCTTTCTTT. This chain links TRBV27 with TRBJ1-1, with 9 bases that match TRBD1. The CDR3 loop spans 15 amino acids. Germline V gene sequence: CDR1 MNHEY, CDR2 SMNVEV (reference sequence). Germline trimming cut 3 bases from V and 3 bases from J; bases unmatched to any gene: 5.

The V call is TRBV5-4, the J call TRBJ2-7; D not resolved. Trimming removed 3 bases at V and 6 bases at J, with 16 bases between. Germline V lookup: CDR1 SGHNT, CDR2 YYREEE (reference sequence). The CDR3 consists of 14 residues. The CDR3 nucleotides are TGTGCCAGCAGCTCGACTTCTTCGTCGCTCGAGCAGTACTTC. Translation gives CASSSTSSSLEQYF.

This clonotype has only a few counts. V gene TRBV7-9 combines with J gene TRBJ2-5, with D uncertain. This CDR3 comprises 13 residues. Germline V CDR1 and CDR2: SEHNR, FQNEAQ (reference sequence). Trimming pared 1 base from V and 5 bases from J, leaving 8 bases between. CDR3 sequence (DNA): TGTGCCAGCAGCTTAGGTGGCTGGGAGACCCAGTACTTC. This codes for CASSLGGWETQYF.

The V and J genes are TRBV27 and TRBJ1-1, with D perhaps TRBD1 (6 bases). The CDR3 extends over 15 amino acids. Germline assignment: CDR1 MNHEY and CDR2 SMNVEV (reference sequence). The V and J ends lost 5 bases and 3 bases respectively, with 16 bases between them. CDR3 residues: CASSNNREVYTEAFF. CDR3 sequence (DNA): TGTGCCAGCAGTAACAACAGGGAGGTTTACACTGAAGCTTTCTTT.

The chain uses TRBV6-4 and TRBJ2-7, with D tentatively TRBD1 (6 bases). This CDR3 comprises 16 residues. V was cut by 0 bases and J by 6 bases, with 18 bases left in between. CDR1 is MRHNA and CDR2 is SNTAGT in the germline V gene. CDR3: CASSDSRQGPYCEQYF. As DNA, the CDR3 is TGTGCCAGCAGTGACTCCCGTCAGGGGCCATACTGCGAGCAGTACTTC.

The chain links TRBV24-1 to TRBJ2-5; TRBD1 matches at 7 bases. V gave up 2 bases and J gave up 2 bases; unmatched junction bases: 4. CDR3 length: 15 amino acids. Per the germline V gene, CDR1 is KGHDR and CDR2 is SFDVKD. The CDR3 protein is CATSDSTTGQETQYF. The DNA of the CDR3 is TGTGCCACCAGTGATTCCACGACAGGGCAAGAGACCCAGTACTTC.

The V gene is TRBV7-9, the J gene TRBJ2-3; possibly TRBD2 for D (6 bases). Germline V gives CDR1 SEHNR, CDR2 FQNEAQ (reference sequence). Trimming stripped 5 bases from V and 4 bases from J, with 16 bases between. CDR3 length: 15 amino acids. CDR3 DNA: TGTGCCAGCAGCCCCGAGCGGGCCAGGGCAGATACGCAGTATTTT. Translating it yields CASSPERARADTQYF.

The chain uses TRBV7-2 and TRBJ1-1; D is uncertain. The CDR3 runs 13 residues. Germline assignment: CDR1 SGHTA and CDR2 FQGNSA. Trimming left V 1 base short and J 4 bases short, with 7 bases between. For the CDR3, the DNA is TGTGCCAGCAGCTTAGGGGTTAGCACTGAAGCTTTCTTT. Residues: CASSLGVSTEAFF.

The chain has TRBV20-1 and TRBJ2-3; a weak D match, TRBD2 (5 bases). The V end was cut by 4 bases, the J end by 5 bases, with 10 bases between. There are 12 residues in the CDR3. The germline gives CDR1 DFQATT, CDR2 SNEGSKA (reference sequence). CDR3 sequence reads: CSATRSGDTQYF. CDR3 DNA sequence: TGCAGTGCTACCAGAAGCGGAGATACGCAGTATTTT.

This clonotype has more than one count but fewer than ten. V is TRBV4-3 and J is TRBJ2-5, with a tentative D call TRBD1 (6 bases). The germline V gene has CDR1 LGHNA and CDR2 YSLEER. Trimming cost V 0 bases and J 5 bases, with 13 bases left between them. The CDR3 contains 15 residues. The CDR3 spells CASSQDQHGGETQYF. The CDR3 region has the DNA TGCGCCAGCAGCCAAGATCAGCATGGGGGCGAGACCCAGTACTTC.

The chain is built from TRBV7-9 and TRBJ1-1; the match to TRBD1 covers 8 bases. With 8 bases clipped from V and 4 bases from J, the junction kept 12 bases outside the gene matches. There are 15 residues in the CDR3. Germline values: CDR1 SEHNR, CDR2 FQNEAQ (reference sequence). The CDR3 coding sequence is TGTGCCAGCGATAGACGGAACAGGGGGACCACTGAAGCTTTCTTT. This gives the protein CASDRRNRGTTEAFF.

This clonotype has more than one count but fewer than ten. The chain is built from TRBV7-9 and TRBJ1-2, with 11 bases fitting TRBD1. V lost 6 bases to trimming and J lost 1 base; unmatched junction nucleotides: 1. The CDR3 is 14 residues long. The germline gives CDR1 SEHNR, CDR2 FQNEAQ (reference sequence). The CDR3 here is CASRGQGVNYGYTF. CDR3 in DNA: TGTGCCAGCAGGGGACAGGGGGTTAACTATGGCTACACCTTC.

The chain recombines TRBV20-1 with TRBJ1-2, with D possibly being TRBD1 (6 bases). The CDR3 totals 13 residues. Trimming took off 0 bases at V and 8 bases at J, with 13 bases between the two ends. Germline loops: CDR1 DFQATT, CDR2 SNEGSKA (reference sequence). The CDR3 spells CSARETRGEGYTF. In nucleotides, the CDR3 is TGCAGTGCTAGAGAAACCAGGGGAGAGGGCTACACCTTC.

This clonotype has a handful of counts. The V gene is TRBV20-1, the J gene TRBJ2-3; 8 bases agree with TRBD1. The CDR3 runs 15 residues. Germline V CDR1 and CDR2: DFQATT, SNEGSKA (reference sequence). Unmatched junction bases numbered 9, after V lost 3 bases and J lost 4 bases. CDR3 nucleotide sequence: TGCAGTGCTAGGAACTTGGGGGACAGGTCAGATACGCAGTATTTT. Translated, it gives CSARNLGDRSDTQYF.

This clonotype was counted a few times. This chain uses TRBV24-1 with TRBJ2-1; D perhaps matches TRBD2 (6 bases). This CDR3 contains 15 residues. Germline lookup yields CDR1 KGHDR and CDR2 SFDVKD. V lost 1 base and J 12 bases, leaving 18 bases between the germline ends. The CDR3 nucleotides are TGTGCCACCAGTGATTTTACAGGAGGGGTACGGTGGCAGTTCTTC. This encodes CATSDFTGGVRWQFF.

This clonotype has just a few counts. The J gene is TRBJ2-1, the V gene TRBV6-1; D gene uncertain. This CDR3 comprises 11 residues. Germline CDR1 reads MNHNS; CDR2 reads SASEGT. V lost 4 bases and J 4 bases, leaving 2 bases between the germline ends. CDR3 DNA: TGTGCCAGCAGTGCTTACAATGAGCAGTTCTTC. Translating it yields CASSAYNEQFF.